The 17 T cell receptor beta chains presented below share a single source sample, sequenced in a study (dated by TCRdb to 2016 to 2018). Receptor libraries were prepared by RT-PCR. Sequencing took place on an Illumina MiSeq. In TCRdb, the public reads were trimmed at Q25 with fastp and aligned with MiXCR, with productive beta chains retained. All rows with the same CDR3 protein become a single entry with the most common DNA and genes. The sample table lists some 6,500 distinct CDR3 sequences, 90% to 95% of them with a count of one. The ten most abundant clones make up around 8% of the sample. Sequences were obtained from memory CD4+ T cells from blood. Receptors were obtained from a female donor in good health, serving as a healthy control.

Regarding this clonotype: This beta chain is an unintended read in a library built for alpha chains; its size means little. The chain recombines TRBV12-5 with TRBJ2-3, with D maybe TRBD2 (6 bases). This CDR3 contains 9 residues. Trimming cost V 10 bases and J 11 bases, with 10 bases left between them. Germline V CDR1 and CDR2: LGHNT, FRNRAP. The CDR3 sequence is CAKGLQQYF. DNA for the CDR3: TGTGCTAAGGGACTTCAGCAGTATTTT.

Concerning this clonotype: A library made for alpha chains picked up this beta chain off target, so its size means little. The chain carries TRBV20-1 and TRBJ1-5, with D tentatively TRBD1 (6 bases). This CDR3 is 17 amino acids long. Germline V lookup: CDR1 DFQATT, CDR2 SNEGSKA (reference sequence). The V and J ends lost 2 bases and 7 bases respectively, with 24 bases between them. In DNA form, the CDR3 reads TGCAGTGCTAGATTGGTTTTCGGCGGGGGGCTAAACCAGCCCCAGCATTTT. Encoded protein: CSARLVFGGGLNQPQHF.

For this clonotype: As an off-target read in a library built for alpha chains, this beta chain has a frequency of little significance. The chain is built from TRBV15 and TRBJ1-1; D unresolved. With 0 bases removed from V and 0 bases from J, the gap between germline ends came to 11 bases. The CDR3 contains 16 residues. Germline V gene sequence: CDR1 LNHNV, CDR2 YYDKDF (reference sequence). CDR3 in amino acids: CATSRDFGDLNTEAFF. CDR3 nucleotide sequence: TGTGCCACCAGCAGAGACTTCGGGGATCTGAACACTGAAGCTTTCTTT.

Comments on this clonotype: Little can be read into the size of this beta chain, an off-target read in a library designed for alpha chains. This chain's CDR3 is CASSYLGTGTGYTF. DNA for the CDR3: TGTGCCAGCAGTTACTTGGGGACAGGGACTGGCTACACCTTC. The chain combines TRBV6-5 with TRBJ1-2; 9 nucleotides line up with TRBD1. The CDR3 totals 14 residues. CDR1 and CDR2 from the germline V gene are MNHEY and SVGAGI. Unmatched junction bases numbered 4, after V lost 1 base and J lost 7 bases.

In regard to this clonotype: Found in a library prepared for alpha chains, this beta chain is an off-target read, and its abundance has little meaning. V and J are TRBV27 and TRBJ2-3, with 8 positions matching TRBD2. The CDR3 is 14 residues long. The V gene end was trimmed by 6 bases and the J gene end by 1 base; junction bases not matched to a gene: 3. Germline CDR1 reads MNHEY; CDR2 reads SMNVEV (reference sequence). The CDR3 protein is CASSVAGRTDTQYF. The CDR3, as DNA: TGTGCCAGCAGCGTAGCGGGACGCACAGATACGCAGTATTTT.

Regarding this clonotype: This beta chain is off target for a library built for alpha chains, so its abundance means little. This chain links TRBV20-1 with TRBJ2-3, with 9 bases aligning to TRBD2. After removal of 4 bases from V and 5 bases from J, the junction contained 16 bases not matched to a gene. The CDR3 is made up of 17 amino acids. Germline lookup yields CDR1 DFQATT and CDR2 SNEGSKA (reference sequence). This CDR3 reads CSATSLASGTTQDTQYF. The CDR3, as DNA: TGCAGTGCTACCTCACTCGCTAGCGGGACTACACAAGATACGCAGTATTTT.

Points on this clonotype: The library was designed around alpha chains, so this beta chain is a stray read whose abundance carries little weight. The chain carries TRBV9 and TRBJ2-1; no definite D call. V was shortened by 4 bases and J by 3 bases, with 14 bases between the two germline ends. Germline V gene sequence: CDR1 SGDLS, CDR2 YYNGEE. The CDR3 covers 15 residues. The CDR3 coding sequence is TGTGCCAGCAGCCCCAGTCAGTCCTTCTACAATGAGCAGTTCTTC. Its protein is CASSPSQSFYNEQFF. Looking up the rest from reference TRBV9 and TRBJ2-1 gives the full variable domain: DSGVTQTPKHLITATGQRVTLRCSPRSGDLSVYWYQQSLDQGLQFLIQYYNGEERAKGNILERFSAQQFPDLHSELNLSSLELGDSALYFCASSPSQSFYNEQFFGPGTRLTVL.

A word on this clonotype: The library was built for alpha chains, so this beta chain is an off-target read and its size means little. The V call is TRBV29-1, the J call TRBJ1-5; TRBD1 matches at 8 bases. The V and J ends lost 6 bases and 2 bases, in that order; junction bases with no gene match: 6. Germline assignment: CDR1 SQVTM and CDR2 ANQGSEA. The CDR3 sequence is 14 residues long. The CDR3 region is CSVADRAGNQPQHF. As DNA, the CDR3 is TGCAGCGTAGCGGACAGGGCCGGCAATCAGCCCCAGCATTTT.

This clonotype was observed once. Little can be read into the size of this beta chain, an off-target read in a library designed for alpha chains. This chain joins TRBV29-1 and TRBJ1-1; D uncertain. The germline gives CDR1 SQVTM, CDR2 ANQGSEA. There are 11 residues in the CDR3. Trimming left V 3 bases short and J 3 bases short, with 5 bases between. DNA for the CDR3: TGCAGCGTTGATGGCGACACTGAAGCTTTCTTT. Protein sequence: CSVDGDTEAFF.

In regard to this clonotype: Because this beta chain is a stray read in a library intended to capture alpha chains, its abundance should not be given much weight. This chain uses TRBV12-3 or TRBV12-4 with TRBJ2-7; D gene uncertain. The V end was cut by 1 base, the J end by 3 bases, with 4 bases between. The CDR3 contains 12 residues. The CDR3: CASSLGIYEQYF. CDR3 DNA: TGTGCCAGCAGTTTAGGCATCTACGAGCAGTACTTC.

To note about this clonotype: Found in a library prepared for alpha chains, this beta chain is an off-target read, and its abundance has little meaning. The chain carries TRBV6-5 and TRBJ1-2; 9 positions agree with TRBD1. The CDR3 runs to 14 residues. Trimming cost V 2 bases and J 7 bases; bases outside gene matches: 5. Looked up from germline, CDR1 is MNHEY and CDR2 is SVGAGI. This chain's CDR3 is CASSYGTGRGGYTF. The CDR3, as DNA: TGTGCCAGCAGTTACGGGACAGGGAGGGGTGGCTACACCTTC.

A word on this clonotype: This beta chain is off target for a library built for alpha chains, so its abundance means little. The gene calls are TRBV29-1 and TRBJ2-3, with TRBD1 identical over 7 bases. This CDR3 is built from 13 residues. Unmatched junction bases numbered 3, after V lost 1 base and J lost 5 bases. Germline V gene lookup returns CDR1 SQVTM and CDR2 ANQGSEA. In nucleotides, the CDR3 is TGCAGCGTTGAAGTTCAGGGGGTAGATACGCAGTATTTT. Translating gives CSVEVQGVDTQYF.

Remarks on this clonotype: Being off target in a library aimed at alpha chains, this beta chain has a size of little meaning. The chain links TRBV20-1 to TRBJ2-6, with no clear D. Germline V gives CDR1 DFQATT, CDR2 SNEGSKA (reference sequence). V was shortened by 0 bases and J by 0 bases, with 9 bases between the two germline ends. This CDR3 region has 16 residues. The CDR3 region has the DNA TGCAGTGCTAGAGATCGGATAGGCTCTGGGGCCAACGTCCTGACTTTC. This codes for CSARDRIGSGANVLTF.

Worth noting for this clonotype: This beta chain lies outside the target of a library built for alpha chains; its clone size means little. The chain combines TRBV2 with TRBJ1-1, with no clear D. The germline V gene encodes CDR1 SNHLY and CDR2 FYNNEI. The CDR3 totals 14 residues. Trimming pared 3 bases from V and 0 bases from J, leaving 8 bases between. The CDR3 DNA is TGTGCCAGCAGTGACTCTGCGGTGAACACTGAAGCTTTCTTT. Protein sequence: CASSDSAVNTEAFF. Based on the CDR3 plus reference TRBV2 and TRBJ1-1, the full variable domain is EPEVTQTPSHQVTQMGQEVILRCVPISNHLYFYWYRQILGQKVEFLVSFYNNEISEKSEIFDDQFSVERPDGSNFTLKIRSTKLEDSAMYFCASSDSAVNTEAFFGQGTRLTVV.

As for this clonotype: This beta chain lies outside the target of a library built for alpha chains; its clone size means little. The CDR3 region is CATRERLFSYEQYF. In nucleotides, the CDR3 is TGTGCCACCCGTGAGAGGTTGTTCTCCTACGAGCAGTACTTC. The gene calls are TRBV6-5 and TRBJ2-7, with D unresolved. From germline, CDR1 is MNHEY and CDR2 SVGAGI. The CDR3 spans 14 residues. The V and J ends lost 10 bases and 0 bases respectively, with 16 bases between them.

Notes on this clonotype: This beta chain appears as a stray read in a library generated for alpha chains; its size is not informative. The V and J genes are TRBV12-3 or TRBV12-4 and TRBJ2-7, with 11 bases identical to TRBD1. Trimming removed 5 bases from V and 6 bases from J; junction bases left unmatched: 6. CDR3 length equals 14 residues. In DNA form, the CDR3 reads TGTGCCAGCAGTCGGACAGGGGGCCTCAGCGAGCAGTACTTC. It translates to CASSRTGGLSEQYF.

Of note for this clonotype: This beta chain is a stray sequence in a library constructed for alpha chains; its clone size is not meaningful. The CDR3 loop is CSATSDIYNEQFF. The CDR3, as DNA: TGCAGTGCTACGTCGGACATCTACAATGAGCAGTTCTTC. The chain couples TRBV20-1 to TRBJ2-1; tentatively, D is TRBD1 (5 bases). Germline V gene sequence: CDR1 DFQATT, CDR2 SNEGSKA (reference sequence). This CDR3 has 13 residues. V was cut by 4 bases and J by 3 bases, with 10 bases left in between.